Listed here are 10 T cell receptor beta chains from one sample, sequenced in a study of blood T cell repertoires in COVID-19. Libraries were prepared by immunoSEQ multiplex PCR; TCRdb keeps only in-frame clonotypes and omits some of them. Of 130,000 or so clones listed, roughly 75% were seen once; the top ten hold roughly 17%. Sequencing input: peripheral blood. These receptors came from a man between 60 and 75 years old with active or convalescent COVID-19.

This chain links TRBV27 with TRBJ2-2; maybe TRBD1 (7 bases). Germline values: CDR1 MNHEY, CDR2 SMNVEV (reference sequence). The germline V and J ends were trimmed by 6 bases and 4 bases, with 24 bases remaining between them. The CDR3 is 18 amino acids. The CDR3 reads CASSPRRGLTGPTGELFF. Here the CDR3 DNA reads TGTGCCAGCAGCCCAAGGAGGGGATTGACAGGGCCCACCGGGGAGCTGTTTTTT.

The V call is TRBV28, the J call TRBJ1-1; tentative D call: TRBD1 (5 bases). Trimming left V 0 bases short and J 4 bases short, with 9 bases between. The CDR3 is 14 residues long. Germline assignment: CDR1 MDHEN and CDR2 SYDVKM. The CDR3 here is CASSLWGRATEAFF. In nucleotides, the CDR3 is TGTGCCAGCAGTTTATGGGGCAGGGCCACTGAAGCTTTCTTT.

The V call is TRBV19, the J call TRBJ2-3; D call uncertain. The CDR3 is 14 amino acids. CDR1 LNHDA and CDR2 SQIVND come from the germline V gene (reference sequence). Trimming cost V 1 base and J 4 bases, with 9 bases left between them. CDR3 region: CASSIAGGADTQYF. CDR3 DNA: TGTGCCAGTAGTATAGCCGGTGGAGCAGATACGCAGTATTTT.

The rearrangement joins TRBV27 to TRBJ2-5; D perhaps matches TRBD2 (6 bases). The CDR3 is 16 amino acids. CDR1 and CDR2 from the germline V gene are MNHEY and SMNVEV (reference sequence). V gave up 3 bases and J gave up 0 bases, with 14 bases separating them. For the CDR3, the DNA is TGTGCCAGCAGTTTTTCTGGCGGGATCTACCAAGAGACCCAGTACTTC. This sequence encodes CASSFSGGIYQETQYF.

The CDR3 is CAWSVWGQGATNEKLFF. The CDR3 DNA reads TGTGCCTGGAGTGTATGGGGCCAGGGTGCAACTAATGAAAAACTGTTTTTT. V usage is TRBV30 and J usage is TRBJ1-4; perhaps TRBD1 as D (5 bases). CDR1 GTSNPN and CDR2 SVGIG come from the germline V gene (reference sequence). Trimming removed 0 bases at V and 0 bases at J, with 14 bases between. This CDR3 is built from 17 residues.

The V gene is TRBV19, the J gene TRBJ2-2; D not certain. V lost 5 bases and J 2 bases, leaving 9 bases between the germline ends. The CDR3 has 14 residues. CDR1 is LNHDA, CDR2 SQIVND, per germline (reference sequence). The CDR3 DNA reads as TGTGCCAGTAGTCCCAGTTTAAACACCGGGGAGCTGTTTTTT. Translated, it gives CASSPSLNTGELFF.

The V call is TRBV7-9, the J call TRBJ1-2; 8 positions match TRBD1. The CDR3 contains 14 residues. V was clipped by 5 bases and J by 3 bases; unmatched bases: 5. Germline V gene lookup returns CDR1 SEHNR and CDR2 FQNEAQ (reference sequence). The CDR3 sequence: CASSLDRGDYGYTF. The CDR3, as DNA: TGTGCCAGCAGCCTCGACAGGGGTGACTATGGCTACACCTTC.

CDR3 in amino acids: CASTTGEKLFF. CDR3 bases: TGTGCCAGCACTACGGGGGAAAAACTGTTTTTT. The V and J genes are TRBV28 and TRBJ1-4, with D hard to call. The V end was cut by 7 bases, the J end by 8 bases, with 8 bases between. In germline, CDR1 is MDHEN, CDR2 SYDVKM. This CDR3 has 11 residues.

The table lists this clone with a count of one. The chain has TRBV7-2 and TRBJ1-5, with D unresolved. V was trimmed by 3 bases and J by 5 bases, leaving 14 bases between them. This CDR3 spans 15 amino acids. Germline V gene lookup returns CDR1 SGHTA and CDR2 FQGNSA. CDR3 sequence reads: CASSFRVGADQPQHF. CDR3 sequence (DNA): TGTGCCAGCAGCTTTAGGGTAGGAGCGGATCAGCCCCAGCATTTT.

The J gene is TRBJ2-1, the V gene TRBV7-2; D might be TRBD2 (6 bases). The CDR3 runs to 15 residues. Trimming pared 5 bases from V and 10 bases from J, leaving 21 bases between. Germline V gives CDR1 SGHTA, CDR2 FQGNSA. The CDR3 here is CASSRRDFSSGEQFF. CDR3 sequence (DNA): TGTGCCAGCAGCCGGCGGGACTTTTCCTCGGGGGAGCAGTTCTTC.